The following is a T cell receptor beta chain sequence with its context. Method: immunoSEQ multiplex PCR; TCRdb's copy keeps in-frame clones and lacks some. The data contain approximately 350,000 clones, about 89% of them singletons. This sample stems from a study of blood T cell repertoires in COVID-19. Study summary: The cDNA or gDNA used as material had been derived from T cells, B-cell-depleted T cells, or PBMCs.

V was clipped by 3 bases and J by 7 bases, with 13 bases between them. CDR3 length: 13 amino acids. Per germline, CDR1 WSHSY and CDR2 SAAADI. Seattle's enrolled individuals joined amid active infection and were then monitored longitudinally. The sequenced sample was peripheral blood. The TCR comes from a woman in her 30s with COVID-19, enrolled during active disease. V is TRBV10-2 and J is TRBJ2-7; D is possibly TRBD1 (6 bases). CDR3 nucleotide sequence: TGCGCCAGCAGTGACGGCAGGGGTTGGGAGCAGTACGTC. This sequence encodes CASSDGRGWEQYV.